Listed below are T cell receptor beta chains from one sample, sequenced in a study of Ad26.COV2.S vaccination and SARS-CoV-2 variants. Assay used: immunoSEQ multiplex PCR; TCRdb lists only in-frame clones, some missing. The sample yields about 260,000 clones, approximately 90% seen once. The sample was peripheral blood, taken in a trial of Ad26.COV2.S vaccine versus placebo. The receptors here all came from a person aged 18 to 65 who received the Ad26.COV2.S COVID-19 vaccine or a placebo. Both conserved end residues are part of each CDR3. A D gene is named only where the DNA matches it firmly. Size is stated for part of the rows, as once, few or many counts, or as a class when the clone is expanded.

>TRBV18|TRBJ1-5|.|.
CASSPGQINQPQHF
TGTGCCAGCTCACCGGGACAAATCAATCAGCCCCAGCATTTT
>TRBV4-1|TRBJ1-1|.|TRBD1
CASSQGDRGTEAFF
TGCGCCAGCAGCCAAGGGGACAGGGGCACTGAAGCTTTCTTT
>TRBV7-9|TRBJ2-4|few|TRBD1
CASSFPDRVGNIQYF
TGTGCCAGCAGCTTCCCCGACAGGGTGGGGAACATTCAGTACTTC
>TRBV7-9|TRBJ2-6|.|.
CASSLKGDISGANVLTF
TGTGCCAGCAGCTTAAAAGGGGACATTAGTGGGGCCAACGTCCTGACTTTC
>TRBV7-9|TRBJ1-1|.|.
CASVRSGGGTEAFF
TGTGCCAGCGTGAGGTCCGGGGGCGGCACTGAAGCTTTCTTT
>TRBV6-2/TRBV6-3|TRBJ1-1|few|.
CASSYATSNTEAFF
TGTGCCAGCAGTTACGCGACATCGAACACTGAAGCTTTCTTT
>TRBV6-5|TRBJ1-2|.|.
CASRSDRIGGYTF
TGTGCCAGCAGGTCCGACAGGATTGGTGGCTACACCTTC
>TRBV5-6|TRBJ2-1|.|.
CASSLERYGSWGQFF
TGTGCCAGCAGCTTGGAAAGGTACGGGAGTTGGGGGCAGTTCTTC
>TRBV5-5|TRBJ2-3|.|.
CASSLVFISTDTQYF
TGTGCCAGCAGCTTAGTGTTCATTAGCACAGATACGCAGTATTTT
>TRBV7-2|TRBJ1-6|few|.
CASSLIRTNNSPLHF
TGTGCCAGCAGCTTAATCCGGACCAATAATTCACCCCTCCACTTT
>TRBV6-2/TRBV6-3|TRBJ2-1|.|.
CASSTGRAYYNEQFF
TGTGCCAGCAGCACAGGGCGAGCCTACTACAATGAGCAGTTCTTC
>TRBV7-3|TRBJ2-3|.|.
CASSHRTNTDTQYF
TGTGCCAGCAGCCACAGGACGAACACAGATACGCAGTATTTT
>TRBV29-1|TRBJ2-5|.|TRBD1
CSVEGPGGGRETQYF
TGCAGCGTTGAGGGGCCAGGGGGCGGACGGGAGACCCAGTACTTC
>TRBV6-2/TRBV6-3|TRBJ2-1|once|.
CASSLQAYNEQFF
TGTGCCAGCAGCCTGCAGGCGTACAATGAGCAGTTCTTC
>TRBV7-9|TRBJ2-1|.|.
CASSPGTEQFF
TGTGCCAGCAGCCCGGGGACGGAGCAGTTCTTC
>TRBV4-2|TRBJ2-3|.|TRBD1
CASSQVRGRTDTQYF
TGTGCCAGCAGCCAAGTGAGGGGGCGAACAGATACGCAGTATTTT
>TRBV5-1|TRBJ2-2|.|.
CASSWTTSDTGELFF
TGCGCCAGCAGCTGGACAACGTCGGACACCGGGGAGCTGTTTTTT
>TRBV4-1|TRBJ2-3|.|.
CASSQAQVRADTQYF
TGCGCCAGCAGCCAAGCCCAAGTCCGGGCAGATACGCAGTATTTT
>TRBV29-1|TRBJ1-1|.|TRBD1
CSTQGTAMNTEAFF
TGCAGCACCCAAGGGACAGCTATGAACACTGAAGCTTTCTTT
>TRBV12-3/TRBV12-4|TRBJ1-4|.|TRBD1
CASSKTGNEKLFF
TGTGCCAGCAGCAAGACAGGGAATGAAAAACTGTTTTTT
>TRBV28|TRBJ2-1|.|.
CASYFSGAYNEQFF
TGTGCCAGTTATTTTAGTGGGGCCTACAATGAGCAGTTCTTC
>TRBV19|TRBJ1-1|.|.
CASSIRGRRAEAFF
TGTGCCAGTAGTATAAGGGGTAGGAGAGCTGAAGCTTTCTTT
>TRBV5-4|TRBJ2-7|.|.
CASSLAKSGSYEQYF
TGTGCCAGCAGCTTGGCGAAATCGGGGTCCTACGAGCAGTACTTC
>TRBV5-1|TRBJ1-2|.|.
CASSFTGDYGYTF
TGCGCCAGCAGCTTTACGGGAGACTATGGCTACACCTTC
>TRBV13|TRBJ2-5|.|TRBD2
CASSLESRLAGGRETQYF
TGTGCCAGCAGCTTAGAGTCGAGGCTAGCGGGCGGTAGGGAGACCCAGTACTTC
>TRBV10-1|TRBJ1-5|.|TRBD1
CASSESGQGGDQPQHF
TGCGCCAGCAGTGAGTCCGGACAGGGTGGGGATCAGCCCCAGCATTTT
>TRBV5-4|TRBJ2-4|once|.
CASSFQGGQNIQYF
TGTGCCAGCAGCTTTCAGGGGGGGCAAAACATTCAGTACTTC
>TRBV7-6|TRBJ1-5|.|.
CASSLNYAGSGQPQHF
TGTGCCAGCAGCTTAAATTATGCAGGGAGCGGGCAGCCCCAGCATTTT
>TRBV3-1/TRBV3-2|TRBJ1-5|.|.
CASSHRGGNNQPQHF
TGTGCCAGCAGCCATCGGGGGGGAAACAATCAGCCCCAGCATTTT
>TRBV18|TRBJ1-1|.|TRBD1
CASSPSQGAGEAFF
TGTGCCAGCTCACCTTCTCAGGGGGCCGGTGAAGCTTTCTTT
>TRBV30|TRBJ1-2|.|TRBD1
CAWSHRGAGDYGYTF
TGTGCCTGGAGCCACAGGGGAGCGGGAGACTATGGCTACACCTTC
>TRBV18|TRBJ2-3|.|TRBD1
CASSPVMNRGPDTQYF
TGTGCCAGCTCACCAGTGATGAACAGGGGGCCAGATACGCAGTATTTT
>TRBV29-1|TRBJ2-5|.|.
CSVAQGAETQYF
TGCAGCGTAGCCCAGGGTGCGGAGACCCAGTACTTC
>TRBV10-3|TRBJ2-1|.|.
CAISEVGQGRNEQFF
TGTGCCATCAGTGAGGTGGGTCAGGGGAGGAATGAGCAGTTCTTC
>TRBV29-1|TRBJ1-2|.|TRBD1
CSVQRTGQGYGYTF
TGCAGCGTACAAAGAACGGGACAGGGGTACGGCTACACCTTC